These 25 T cell receptor beta chains were sequenced from one sample in a study of CD8 T cells in ankylosing spondylitis. Findings and limits, study-wide: Characteristic, it appeared, of ankylosing spondylitis blood was a TCR beta motif of several highly homologous variants.

TCRdb reprocessed the 5' RACE reads via MiXCR and lists one record per CDR3 protein. The sample includes around 450,000 distinct CDR3 sequences, roughly 27% of them seen just once. Which antigens these TCRs recognize remains unknown. The sample taken for sequencing was blood, either unsorted or a sorted T cell fraction (not recorded which). The receptor set was obtained from a male donor with ankylosing spondylitis.

The CDR3 sequence is CASGLRQAAGELFF. The CDR3 DNA reads TGTGCTAGTGGATTACGACAGGCCGCCGGGGAGCTGTTTTTT. The chain combines TRBV12-5 with TRBJ2-2, with a possible D match to TRBD1 (6 bases). This CDR3 contains 14 residues. Deletions cut 6 bases from V and 6 bases from J, with 14 bases between. The germline gives CDR1 LGHNT, CDR2 FRNRAP. The full variable domain, its missing parts supplied by reference TRBV12-5 and TRBJ2-2, is DARVTQTPRHKVTEMGQEVTMRCQPILGHNTVFWYRQTMMQGLELLAYFRNRAPLDDSGMPKDRFSAEMPDATLATLKIQPSEPRDSAVYFCASGLRQAAGELFFGEGSRLTVL.

This clonotype was seen a few times. The chain carries TRBV29-1 and TRBJ2-2, with 9 bases lining up with TRBD2. Trimming removed 5 bases from V and 8 bases from J; junction bases left unmatched: 6. Germline assignment: CDR1 SQVTM and CDR2 ANQGSEA. The CDR3 length is 13 residues. For the CDR3, the DNA is TGCAGCGTTAAAGTAGCGGGAGCTGGGGAGCTGTTTTTT. It codes for CSVKVAGAGELFF.

This clonotype has more than one count but fewer than ten. This chain links TRBV2 with TRBJ2-6; no definite D call. The CDR3 loop spans 15 amino acids. Trimming pared 4 bases from V and 1 base from J, leaving 8 bases between. Germline CDR1 SNHLY, CDR2 FYNNEI. CDR3 amino acids: CASSASVSGANVLTF. Here the CDR3 DNA reads TGTGCCAGCAGTGCCAGCGTGTCTGGGGCCAACGTCCTGACTTTC.

The chain recombines TRBV11-2 with TRBJ1-3; D not certain. The V end lost 3 bases, the J end lost 3 bases, and 6 bases lay between the germline ends. From germline, CDR1 is SGHAT and CDR2 FQNNGV. CDR3 length: 13 amino acids. The CDR3 here is CASSLTIGNTIYF. The CDR3 DNA is TGTGCCAGCAGCTTGACCATTGGAAACACCATATATTTT. The variable domain in full, completed from reference TRBV11-2 and TRBJ1-3, reads EAGVAQSPRYKIIEKRQSVAFWCNPISGHATLYWYQQILGQGPKLLIQFQNNGVVDDSQLPKDRFSAERLKGVDSTLKIQPAKLEDSAVYLCASSLTIGNTIYFGEGSWLTVV.

In its sample, this clonotype was seen a few times. The chain carries TRBV7-2 and TRBJ2-7; the match to TRBD2 covers 9 bases. Per the germline V gene, CDR1 is SGHTA and CDR2 is FQGNSA. The length of the CDR3 is 14 residues. With V trimmed by 1 base and J by 2 bases, 0 bases remained unmatched. This CDR3 is CASSLGLAAYEQYV. CDR3 nucleotide sequence: TGTGCCAGCAGCTTAGGACTAGCGGCCTACGAGCAGTACGTC.

This clonotype was counted only a few times. The chain has TRBV24-1 and TRBJ2-3; TRBD2 matches 11 bases. CDR1 KGHDR and CDR2 SFDVKD come from the germline V gene. This CDR3 has 17 residues. V was clipped by 1 base and J by 2 bases; unmatched bases: 4. The CDR3 region has the DNA TGTGCCACCAGTGATTTAAGTAGCGGGAGGGCCACAGATACGCAGTATTTT. Translation: CATSDLSSGRATDTQYF.

The chain links TRBV5-1 to TRBJ1-5; D ambiguous. CDR1 SGHRS and CDR2 YFSETQ come from the germline V gene. This CDR3 region has 17 residues. V dropped 0 bases and J dropped 0 bases, with 13 bases sitting between them. The CDR3 protein is CASSLGPWASSNQPQHF. CDR3 sequence (DNA): TGCGCCAGCAGCTTGGGGCCGTGGGCGTCTAGCAATCAGCCCCAGCATTTT.

The genes are TRBV2 and TRBJ1-6; D not certain. V lost 3 bases and J 5 bases, leaving 11 bases between the germline ends. CDR1 and CDR2 (germline): SNHLY, FYNNEI. This CDR3 is 15 amino acids long. The CDR3 sequence: CASSEYSQNNSPLHF. CDR3 sequence (DNA): TGTGCCAGCAGTGAGTACAGCCAGAATAATTCACCCCTCCACTTT.

This chain joins TRBV12-3 or TRBV12-4 and TRBJ2-7; the match to TRBD1 covers 7 bases. The ends lost 8 bases at V and 3 bases at J; junction bases unmatched: 10. The CDR3 runs to 14 residues. Here the CDR3 reads CASQLSGGNYEQYV. The CDR3 DNA sequence: TGTGCCAGCCAGCTGTCAGGGGGTAACTACGAGCAGTACGTC.

The chain recombines TRBV7-7 with TRBJ2-1, with 11 bases fitting TRBD1. Germline CDR1 is SSHAT and CDR2 is FNYEAQ (reference sequence). This CDR3 has 17 residues. J lost 8 bases, V lost 5 bases, and 14 bases had no gene match. The DNA of the CDR3 is TGTGCCAGCAGCCCAACGGTCGGGACAGGGGGGTCACATGAGCAGTTCTTC. Residues: CASSPTVGTGGSHEQFF. The variable domain in full, completed from reference TRBV7-7 and TRBJ2-1, reads GAGVSQSPRYKVTKRGQDVTLRCDPISSHATLYWYQQALGQGPEFLTYFNYEAQPDKSGLPSDRFSAERPEGSISTLTIQRTEQRDSAMYRCASSPTVGTGGSHEQFFGPGTRLTVL.

The V call is TRBV3-1, the J call TRBJ1-2, with 8 positions matching TRBD1. CDR3 length: 14 residues. With 1 base clipped from V and 8 bases from J, the junction kept 6 bases outside the gene matches. Germline CDR1 and CDR2: LGHDT and YNNKEL (reference sequence). The CDR3 sequence: CASSQVTGGKGYTF. CDR3 nucleotides: TGTGCCAGCAGCCAAGTTACAGGGGGGAAAGGCTACACCTTC.

The V and J genes are TRBV15 and TRBJ2-2; D is undetermined. Germline lookup yields CDR1 LNHNV and CDR2 YYDKDF (reference sequence). The germline V and J ends were trimmed by 0 bases and 6 bases, with 11 bases remaining between them. The CDR3 contains 15 residues. The CDR3 nucleotides read TGTGCCACCAGCAGAGAATTAAGTGGGGCCGGGGAGCTGTTTTTT. Its protein is CATSRELSGAGELFF.

This clonotype showed up many times. The genes are TRBV5-1 and TRBJ2-2, with a weak D call TRBD2 (5 bases). CDR1 is SGHRS and CDR2 is YFSETQ in the germline V gene. Trimming cost V 1 base and J 2 bases, with 12 bases left between them. The length of the CDR3 is 16 residues. This CDR3 is CASSLIEGLNTGELFF. The CDR3 DNA is TGCGCCAGCAGCTTGATAGAGGGCTTAAACACCGGGGAGCTGTTTTTT.

V usage is TRBV5-1 and J usage is TRBJ1-2; no clear D. Trimming stripped 0 bases from V and 6 bases from J, with 12 bases between. The V gene's germline CDR1 is SGHRS and CDR2 YFSETQ. CDR3 length: 14 residues. CDR3: CASSLAVQSHGYTF. In nucleotides, the CDR3 is TGCGCCAGCAGCTTGGCCGTCCAGTCTCATGGCTACACCTTC. The full variable domain, completed using reference TRBV5-1 and TRBJ1-2, is KAGVTQTPRYLIKTRGQQVTLSCSPISGHRSVSWYQQTPGQGLQFLFEYFSETQRNKGNFPGRFSGRQFSNSRSEMNVSTLELGDSALYLCASSLAVQSHGYTFGSGTRLTVV.

This clonotype came up a few times. The rearrangement uses TRBV10-3 and TRBJ2-5, with no clear D. From germline, CDR1 is ENHRY and CDR2 SYGVKD. V lost 0 bases and J 5 bases, leaving 10 bases between the germline ends. The CDR3 is 14 residues long. The CDR3 protein is CAISESIQSETQYF. CDR3 sequence (DNA): TGTGCCATCAGTGAGTCGATACAGTCGGAGACCCAGTACTTC.

This clonotype was counted between two and nine times. V usage is TRBV2 and J usage is TRBJ1-1, with 9 bases lining up with TRBD1. CDR1 and CDR2 from the germline V gene are SNHLY and FYNNEI. J was trimmed by 5 bases and V by 5 bases; bases with no gene match: 6. The CDR3 totals 14 residues. Here the CDR3 reads CASSFTGGVTEAFF. The CDR3 nucleotides are TGTGCCAGCAGTTTCACAGGGGGCGTAACTGAAGCTTTCTTT.

The chain recombines TRBV20-1 with TRBJ2-1, with 8 bases aligning to TRBD2. Germline CDR1 DFQATT, CDR2 SNEGSKA (reference sequence). This CDR3 region has 14 residues. The V gene end was trimmed by 3 bases and the J gene end by 6 bases; junction bases not matched to a gene: 7. The DNA for the CDR3 is TGCAGTGCTAGTTGGGCGGGAGGCCCCAATGAGCAGTTCTTC. Amino acids: CSASWAGGPNEQFF.

The chain joins TRBV25-1 to TRBJ2-1; 7 bases are a match to TRBD2. J gave up 0 bases and V 2 bases, and 10 bases lay outside the gene matches. Per germline, CDR1 MGHDK and CDR2 SYGVNS. The CDR3 loop spans 18 amino acids. The CDR3 DNA follows: TGTGCCAGCAGTGAAAACTTAGCGGGCCTTAGCTCCTACAATGAGCAGTTCTTC. Encoded protein: CASSENLAGLSSYNEQFF.

The CDR3 loop reads CATSRVLGLAGSSYNEQFF. As DNA, the CDR3 is TGTGCCACCAGCAGAGTTCTGGGACTAGCGGGGAGCTCCTACAATGAGCAGTTCTTC. The chain couples TRBV15 to TRBJ2-1, with 13 bases lining up with TRBD2. Germline values: CDR1 LNHNV, CDR2 YYDKDF (reference sequence). With 1 base clipped from V and 0 bases from J, the junction kept 6 bases outside the gene matches. There are 19 residues in the CDR3.

This rearrangement joins TRBV19 to TRBJ2-1, with 11 positions matching TRBD1. Germline CDR1 LNHDA, CDR2 SQIVND (reference sequence). V lost 4 bases, J lost 6 bases, and 5 bases stayed unmatched. The CDR3 has 15 residues. CDR3 nucleotide sequence: TGTGCCAGTAGTAAATCCGGGACAGGGGGCAATGAGCAGTTCTTC. Protein sequence: CASSKSGTGGNEQFF.

The rearrangement links TRBV5-1 to TRBJ2-1, with TRBD1 identical over 7 bases. Germline V gives CDR1 SGHRS, CDR2 YFSETQ. The CDR3 runs 14 residues. Germline trimming cut 3 bases from V and 5 bases from J; bases unmatched to any gene: 5. The CDR3 sequence: CASSSLGQDNEQFF. The CDR3, as DNA: TGCGCCAGCAGCTCACTCGGACAGGACAATGAGCAGTTCTTC.

This clonotype was detected a few times. The chain couples TRBV7-2 to TRBJ2-2; D unclear. The ends were cut back, 4 bases at V and 1 base at J, with 4 bases in the middle. CDR1 SGHTA and CDR2 FQGNSA come from the germline V gene. CDR3 length equals 13 residues. The CDR3 reads CASSYLNTGELFF. The CDR3 nucleotides read TGTGCCAGCAGCTATCTGAACACCGGGGAGCTGTTTTTT.

The chain couples TRBV25-1 to TRBJ2-4; tentative D call: TRBD2 (5 bases). The CDR3 is 13 residues long. Germline-derived CDR1 and CDR2 are MGHDK and SYGVNS. V was pared by 6 bases and J by 7 bases, with 13 bases between. The CDR3 coding sequence is TGTGCCAGCAGCGGTCTAGGCGGGAACATTCAGTACTTC. Amino acid sequence: CASSGLGGNIQYF.

J is TRBJ2-1 and V is TRBV20-1, with 12 bases aligning to TRBD1. Germline V gene lookup returns CDR1 DFQATT and CDR2 SNEGSKA (reference sequence). V was clipped by 1 base and J by 7 bases; unmatched bases: 5. CDR3 length equals 15 residues. The CDR3 nucleotides are TGCAGTGCTAGAGCCCGGGACAGGGGGCATAATGAGCAGTTCTTC. Its translation is CSARARDRGHNEQFF.

This clonotype appeared many times. The genes are TRBV20-1 and TRBJ2-1; possible D gene TRBD1, 5 bases. CDR1 DFQATT and CDR2 SNEGSKA come from the germline V gene (reference sequence). Trimming pared 7 bases from V and 5 bases from J, leaving 12 bases between. This CDR3 region has 12 residues. CDR3 DNA sequence: TGCAGTGTCCCCTTACAGGACAATGAGCAGTTCTTC. It specifies CSVPLQDNEQFF.